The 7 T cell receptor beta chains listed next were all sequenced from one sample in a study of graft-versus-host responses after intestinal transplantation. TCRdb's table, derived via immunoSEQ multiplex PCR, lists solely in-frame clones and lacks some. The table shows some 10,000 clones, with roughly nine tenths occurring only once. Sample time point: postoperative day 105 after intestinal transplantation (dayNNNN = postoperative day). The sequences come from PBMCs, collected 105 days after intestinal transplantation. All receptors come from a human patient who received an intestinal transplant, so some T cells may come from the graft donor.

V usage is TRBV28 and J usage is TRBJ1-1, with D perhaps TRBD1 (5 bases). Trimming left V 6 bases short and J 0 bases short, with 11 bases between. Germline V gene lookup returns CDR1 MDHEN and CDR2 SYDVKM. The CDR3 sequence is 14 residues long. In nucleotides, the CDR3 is TGTGCCAGCAGCCCCGGGGGGATGAACACTGAAGCTTTCTTT. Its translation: CASSPGGMNTEAFF.

CDR3 sequence reads: CASRDEVEAFF. The DNA for the CDR3 is TGTGCCAGCAGGGACGAGGTTGAAGCTTTCTTT. The rearrangement joins TRBV6-5 to TRBJ1-1; D unclear. Per germline, CDR1 MNHEY and CDR2 SVGAGI. The CDR3 extends over 11 amino acids. V gave up 6 bases and J gave up 7 bases, with 9 bases separating them.

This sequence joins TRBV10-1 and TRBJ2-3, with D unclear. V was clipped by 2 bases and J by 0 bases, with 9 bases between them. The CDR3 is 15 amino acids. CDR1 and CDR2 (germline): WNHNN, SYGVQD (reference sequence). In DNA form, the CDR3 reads TGCGCCAGCAGTGAGACCGAACCTAGCACAGATACGCAGTATTTT. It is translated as CASSETEPSTDTQYF.

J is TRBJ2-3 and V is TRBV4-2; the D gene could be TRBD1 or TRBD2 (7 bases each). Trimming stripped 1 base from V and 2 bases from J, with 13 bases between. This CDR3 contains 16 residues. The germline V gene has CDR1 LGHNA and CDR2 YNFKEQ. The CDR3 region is CASSQVAGGATDTQYF. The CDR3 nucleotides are TGTGCCAGCAGCCAAGTGGCAGGGGGGGCCACAGATACGCAGTATTTT.

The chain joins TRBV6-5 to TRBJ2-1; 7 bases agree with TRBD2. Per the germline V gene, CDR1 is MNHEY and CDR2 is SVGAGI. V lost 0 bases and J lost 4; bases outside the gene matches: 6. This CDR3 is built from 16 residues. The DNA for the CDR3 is TGTGCCAGCAGTTACTCGAGGCTAGCGGCGTACAATGAGCAGTTCTTC. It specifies CASSYSRLAAYNEQFF.

The CDR3 loop reads CASSSRLVWKLGAQYF. Written as DNA, the CDR3 is TGTGCCAGCAGTTCTCGACTAGTTTGGAAACTAGGGGCCCAGTACTTC. The chain has TRBV6-5 and TRBJ2-5, with TRBD2 as a possible D gene (6 bases). Germline CDR1 and CDR2: MNHEY and SVGAGI. There are 16 residues in the CDR3. The germline V and J ends were trimmed by 4 bases and 9 bases, with 24 bases remaining between them.

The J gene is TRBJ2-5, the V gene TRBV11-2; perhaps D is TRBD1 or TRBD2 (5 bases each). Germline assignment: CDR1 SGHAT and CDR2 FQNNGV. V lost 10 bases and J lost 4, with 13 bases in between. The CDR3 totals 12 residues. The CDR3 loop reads CATSGAVETQYF. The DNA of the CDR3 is TGTGCCACCTCCGGGGCCGTAGAGACCCAGTACTTC.